Presented here are 30 T cell receptor beta chains from one specimen sequenced in a study of T cell repertoires in cytomegalovirus infection. MiXCR, run by TCRdb on the reads, gives a single entry per CDR3 protein. Of roughly 700,000 distinct CDR3 sequences in the sample, about 30% were seen once. No antigen is known for these receptors. Sequenced material: cultured PBMCs, taken from culture after CMV antigen stimulation. The receptors originated from a human donor in good health (CMV status not recorded). Some clones in this sample may be carry-over from other donors' samples.

This clonotype was recorded at least ten times. The rearrangement joins TRBV5-4 to TRBJ2-3; no reliable D call. The CDR3 is 13 residues long. Germline V gene sequence: CDR1 SGHNT, CDR2 YYREEE (reference sequence). Trimming left V 5 bases short and J 7 bases short, with 14 bases between. The CDR3 DNA sequence: TGTGCCAGCAGTGAACGGTCAACAAATACGCAGTATTTT. Translation gives CASSERSTNTQYF.

This clonotype occurred many times. V is TRBV7-8 and J is TRBJ1-2; D may be TRBD1 (6 bases). The CDR3 length is 14 residues. The germline gives CDR1 SGHVS, CDR2 FQNEAQ. V was shortened by 5 bases and J by 6 bases, with 16 bases between the two germline ends. DNA for the CDR3: TGTGCCAGCAGCCGAAGACAGGACGGGCATGGCTACACCTTC. Translated: CASSRRQDGHGYTF. Full variable domain (rest looked up from reference TRBV7-8 and TRBJ1-2): GAGVSQSPRYKVAKRGQDVALRCDPISGHVSLFWYQQALGQGPEFLTYFQNEAQLDKSGLPSDRFFAERPEGSVSTLKIQRTQQEDSAVYLCASSRRQDGHGYTFGSGTRLTVV.

Notes on this clonotype: No conserved phenylalanine or tryptophan ends this CDR3, so it is likely a read error. V gene TRBV7-2 combines with J gene TRBJ2-1; D is unclear. CDR1 is SGHTA, CDR2 FQGNSA, per germline. V was trimmed by 3 bases and J by 2 bases, leaving 8 bases between them. This CDR3 comprises 14 residues. CDR3 loop: CASSFSTPYNEQFS. The CDR3 DNA sequence: TGTGCCAGCAGCTTTTCGACCCCCTACAATGAGCAGTTCTCC.

V usage is TRBV27 and J usage is TRBJ2-3; D not certain. CDR1 MNHEY and CDR2 SMNVEV come from the germline V gene (reference sequence). V lost 4 bases to trimming and J lost 0 bases, with 5 bases between them. The CDR3 sequence is 13 residues long. The CDR3 loop reads CASSYASTDTQYF. In DNA form, the CDR3 reads TGTGCCAGCAGTTACGCTAGCACAGATACGCAGTATTTT.

This clonotype was detected only a few times. This chain connects TRBV7-6 to TRBJ1-1; D remains ambiguous. This CDR3 has 15 amino acids. Trimming took 3 bases from V and 0 from J, leaving 11 bases between them. The germline V gene has CDR1 SGHVS and CDR2 FNYEAQ. Here the CDR3 DNA reads TGTGCCAGCAGCTTCCCAGGCGGAATGAACACTGAAGCTTTCTTT. It translates to CASSFPGGMNTEAFF.

The chain recombines TRBV19 with TRBJ1-1, with 7 nucleotides matching TRBD1. The CDR3 has 13 residues. Germline-derived CDR1 and CDR2 are LNHDA and SQIVND (reference sequence). Trimming removed 3 bases from V and 7 bases from J; junction bases left unmatched: 5. CDR3 sequence: CASSMGQSVEAFF. CDR3 nucleotides: TGTGCCAGTAGTATGGGACAGAGCGTTGAAGCTTTCTTT.

The J gene is TRBJ2-1, the V gene TRBV29-1; D may correspond to TRBD1 or TRBD2 (6 bases each). The CDR3 consists of 15 residues. V was cut by 3 bases and J by 4 bases, with 16 bases left in between. Germline V CDR1 and CDR2: SQVTM, ANQGSEA. CDR3 sequence: CSVESNREAYNEQFF. In nucleotides, the CDR3 is TGCAGCGTTGAGTCCAACAGGGAGGCGTACAATGAGCAGTTCTTC.

The chain combines TRBV7-2 with TRBJ2-1; 12 nucleotides align to TRBD2. This CDR3 contains 15 residues. The germline V gene has CDR1 SGHTA and CDR2 FQGNSA. V gave up 5 bases and J gave up 5 bases; unmatched junction bases: 4. The CDR3 DNA sequence: TGTGCCAGCAGCCCTAGCGGGAGGGCAAACAATGAGCAGTTCTTC. This sequence encodes CASSPSGRANNEQFF.

A few counts support this clonotype. The V and J genes are TRBV6-1 and TRBJ2-7, with D possibly being TRBD1 (5 bases). The CDR3 covers 15 residues. Trimming took off 0 bases at V and 3 bases at J, with 12 bases between the two ends. Per germline, CDR1 MNHNS and CDR2 SASEGT. The CDR3 loop is CASSEAPGFVYEQYF. For the CDR3, the DNA is TGTGCCAGCAGTGAAGCGCCAGGGTTCGTCTACGAGCAGTACTTC.

The CDR3 here is CASSTGTGSWDTQYF. CDR3 DNA sequence: TGTGCCAGCAGCACCGGGACAGGGAGTTGGGATACGCAGTATTTT. This chain joins TRBV2 and TRBJ2-3, with 9 bases identical to TRBD1. V shed 6 bases, J shed 6 bases, and the junction held 10 bases outside the gene matches. Germline values: CDR1 SNHLY, CDR2 FYNNEI. The CDR3 is made up of 15 amino acids.

The chain joins TRBV27 to TRBJ2-7, with 7 bases identical to TRBD1. This CDR3 comprises 18 residues. Germline V gene sequence: CDR1 MNHEY, CDR2 SMNVEV (reference sequence). V was clipped by 6 bases and J by 2 bases; unmatched bases: 19. The CDR3 reads CASRITFKQGTQAYEQYF. DNA of the CDR3: TGTGCCAGCAGAATAACTTTCAAACAGGGGACCCAAGCCTACGAGCAGTACTTC.

The V and J genes are TRBV7-2 and TRBJ1-1; a possible D gene is TRBD1 (5 bases). This CDR3 spans 15 amino acids. Germline V gives CDR1 SGHTA, CDR2 FQGNSA. V lost 2 bases to trimming and J lost 1 base, with 11 bases between them. The CDR3: CASSLIRGGNTEAFF. CDR3 nucleotide sequence: TGTGCCAGCAGCTTAATTAGGGGCGGGAACACTGAAGCTTTCTTT.

This clonotype has more than one count but fewer than ten. This rearrangement joins TRBV19 to TRBJ2-1; the match to TRBD2 covers 11 bases. The V gene's germline CDR1 is LNHDA and CDR2 SQIVND (reference sequence). The J segment lost 14 bases and the V segment lost 5 bases, leaving 8 bases of the junction unmatched. This CDR3 spans 13 amino acids. Here the CDR3 reads CASSVAGGPREFF. CDR3 bases: TGTGCCAGTAGTGTAGCGGGAGGGCCAAGGGAGTTCTTC.

This chain joins TRBV10-3 and TRBJ2-1, with D hard to call. CDR1 is ENHRY, CDR2 SYGVKD, per germline. Trimming pared 3 bases from V and 7 bases from J, leaving 13 bases between. The CDR3 has 14 amino acids. The CDR3 DNA sequence: TGTGCCATCAGTGATATGGGAAGGGTTAATGAGCAGTTCTTC. This sequence encodes CAISDMGRVNEQFF.

This clonotype was observed a handful of times. V and J are TRBV6-2 or TRBV6-3 and TRBJ2-7; D might be TRBD2 (6 bases). Germline CDR1 and CDR2: MNHEY and SVGEGT. The CDR3 has 14 residues. Trimming shortened V by 5 bases and J by 3 bases, and 14 bases separated the two germline ends. This CDR3 reads CASSPGGANYEQYF. The CDR3 DNA reads TGTGCCAGCAGTCCCGGGGGAGCCAACTACGAGCAGTACTTC.

The chain recombines TRBV6-1 with TRBJ1-2; 7 positions match TRBD1. The length of the CDR3 is 14 residues. Germline V gene sequence: CDR1 MNHNS, CDR2 SASEGT. V dropped 5 bases and J dropped 4; count of bases not matched to a gene: 7. CDR3 in amino acids: CASSLRDSLYGYTF. For the CDR3, the DNA is TGTGCCAGCAGTCTCCGGGACAGCCTCTATGGCTACACCTTC.

The chain is built from TRBV18 and TRBJ1-6; perhaps TRBD1 as D (5 bases). Trimming took off 3 bases at V and 5 bases at J, with 8 bases between the two ends. Germline V gene lookup returns CDR1 KGHSH and CDR2 LQKENI. CDR3 length equals 14 residues. The CDR3, as DNA: TGTGCCAGCTCACCGACGGACAATAATTCACCCCTCCACTTT. Its protein is CASSPTDNNSPLHF.

The genes are TRBV4-1 and TRBJ1-6, with D perhaps TRBD1 (5 bases). From germline, CDR1 is MGHRA and CDR2 YSYEKL. The V gene lost 4 bases and the J gene lost 4 bases, with 14 bases spanning the gap. The CDR3 runs 16 residues. The CDR3 nucleotides are TGCGCCAGCAGCCGCCCGGACATGCCATATAATTCACCCCTCCACTTT. Its translation is CASSRPDMPYNSPLHF.

In this sample, this clonotype turned up a few times. J is TRBJ2-2 and V is TRBV19, with 9 positions matching TRBD1. The CDR3 has 15 amino acids. The V gene end was trimmed by 7 bases and the J gene end by 8 bases; junction bases not matched to a gene: 11. CDR1 and CDR2 (germline): LNHDA, SQIVND (reference sequence). The CDR3 nucleotides are TGTGCCAGTACCCCGGGACAGGGAGTCTCGGGGGAGCTGTTTTTT. Translating it yields CASTPGQGVSGELFF. The full variable domain, with the rest looked up from reference TRBV19 and TRBJ2-2, is DGGITQSPKYLFRKEGQNVTLSCEQNLNHDAMYWYRQDPGQGLRLIYYSQIVNDFQKGDIAEGYSVSREKKESFPLTVTSAQKNPTAFYLCASTPGQGVSGELFFGEGSRLTVL.

This clonotype has just a few counts. V and J are TRBV4-1 and TRBJ2-2; D gene ambiguous. Looked up from germline, CDR1 is MGHRA and CDR2 is YSYEKL. This CDR3 has 15 residues. The germline V and J ends were trimmed by 0 bases and 4 bases, with 9 bases remaining between them. The CDR3 coding sequence is TGCGCCAGCAGCCAAGATCAAGGGTCCACCGGGGAGCTGTTTTTT. Its translation: CASSQDQGSTGELFF.

This clonotype was seen only a few times. This rearrangement joins TRBV12-3 or TRBV12-4 to TRBJ2-3; D is undetermined. The CDR3 loop spans 15 amino acids. The V end was cut by 1 base, the J end by 3 bases, with 11 bases between. The CDR3 loop is CASSLEALITDTQYF. For the CDR3, the DNA is TGTGCCAGCAGTTTAGAAGCGCTTATAACAGATACGCAGTATTTT.

The genes are TRBV19 and TRBJ1-6; TRBD1 aligns across 8 bases. V dropped 10 bases and J dropped 7; count of bases not matched to a gene: 6. This CDR3 is built from 13 residues. The germline V gene has CDR1 LNHDA and CDR2 SQIVND (reference sequence). The CDR3 region is CATGTGQNSPLHF. The CDR3 DNA follows: TGTGCCACGGGGACAGGCCAAAATTCACCCCTCCACTTT.

Only a few counts were recorded for this clonotype. The V gene is TRBV6-6, the J gene TRBJ2-3, with 8 nucleotides matching TRBD2. J gave up 3 bases and V 2 bases, and 7 bases lay outside the gene matches. The CDR3 is 16 amino acids. Germline V gene data show CDR1 as MNHNY and CDR2 as SVGAGI (reference sequence). In nucleotides, the CDR3 is TGTGCCAGCAGTTACGCTAGCGGGCATACGACAGATACGCAGTATTTT. Protein: CASSYASGHTTDTQYF.

This clonotype was detected only a few times. The chain is built from TRBV4-1 and TRBJ2-7, with D possibly being TRBD1 or TRBD2 (5 bases each). Germline V gene lookup returns CDR1 MGHRA and CDR2 YSYEKL. The CDR3 spans 17 residues. V was trimmed by 0 bases and J by 0 bases, leaving 15 bases between them. The CDR3 region is CASSQDISGTSSYEQYF. CDR3 sequence (DNA): TGCGCCAGCAGCCAAGATATTTCCGGGACGAGCTCCTACGAGCAGTACTTC.

The V gene is TRBV2, the J gene TRBJ1-2; D is ambiguous. This CDR3 is 13 amino acids long. Deletions cut 3 bases from V and 6 bases from J, with 11 bases between. CDR1 is SNHLY and CDR2 is FYNNEI in the germline V gene. The CDR3 DNA reads as TGTGCCAGCAGTGATAGATTAGGGAATGGCTACACCTTC. Its translation is CASSDRLGNGYTF.

The chain has TRBV2 and TRBJ2-2; D gene ambiguous. CDR1 is SNHLY, CDR2 FYNNEI, per germline. CDR3 length equals 12 residues. With 4 bases removed from V and 4 bases from J, the gap between germline ends came to 4 bases. CDR3 DNA: TGTGCCAGCAGTGTCGCCACCGGGGAGCTGTTTTTT. Protein: CASSVATGELFF.

CDR3 residues: CAIRRTGGNTEAFF. DNA of the CDR3: TGTGCCATCAGGCGGACAGGGGGGAACACTGAAGCTTTCTTT. The chain uses TRBV10-3 and TRBJ1-1; TRBD1 agrees at 10 bases. V was clipped by 6 bases and J by 1 base; unmatched bases: 2. The CDR3 totals 14 residues. Germline V lookup: CDR1 ENHRY, CDR2 SYGVKD.

The V and J genes are TRBV9 and TRBJ2-1; D is possibly TRBD1 (6 bases). The CDR3 is 16 residues long. The V end lost 1 base, the J end lost 3 bases, and 14 bases lay between the germline ends. Germline assignment: CDR1 SGDLS and CDR2 YYNGEE. CDR3 coding DNA: TGTGCCAGCAGCGTACCCGCGAAGGGGGACTACAATGAGCAGTTCTTC. It translates to CASSVPAKGDYNEQFF.

This sequence joins TRBV6-6 and TRBJ1-4; 9 bases are shared with TRBD1. V lost 5 bases, J lost 7 bases, and 5 bases stayed unmatched. Germline V lookup: CDR1 MNHNY, CDR2 SVGAGI (reference sequence). The CDR3 consists of 14 residues. DNA for the CDR3: TGTGCCAGCAGTGAGACAGGGGGTGGTGAAAAACTGTTTTTT. Its protein is CASSETGGGEKLFF.

CDR3 protein: CASFQRGTYEQYF. CDR3 nucleotide sequence: TGTGCCAGCTTCCAGCGGGGAACCTACGAGCAGTACTTC. The rearrangement uses TRBV6-1 and TRBJ2-7; TRBD2 aligns across 7 bases. V lost 8 bases, J lost 2 bases, and 6 bases stayed unmatched. This CDR3 has 13 amino acids. Germline V gene sequence: CDR1 MNHNS, CDR2 SASEGT.